This is a list of T cell receptor beta chains from one sample in a study of cytomegalovirus exposure and HLA in healthy donors. The method was immunoSEQ multiplex PCR; TCRdb's version includes in-frame clones alone and lacks a portion of them. Seen here are roughly 170,000 clones, 70% to 90% observed once, and the top ten hold approximately 0.78%. Sequenced sample: PBMCs. The source is a woman younger than 30 in good health and CMV-seronegative. CDR3s include the opening cysteine and the closing phenylalanine or tryptophan. A row's size may be missing; if present it is once, few, many or a size class.

clone_size j_call v_call cdr3_aa
. TRBJ2-7 TRBV7-2 CASSPNYEQYF
few TRBJ2-7 TRBV18 CASSPLAGGSSYEQYF
. TRBJ2-7 TRBV6-1 CASSEKLAGVGEQYF
. TRBJ2-1 TRBV1 CTSSQVGAGACNEQFF
. TRBJ1-5 TRBV4-1 CASSQNPTGTGVFQPQHF
. TRBJ2-5 TRBV6-6 CASSDRGRETQYF
. TRBJ2-2 TRBV4-1 CASSQAPIQYTGELFF
. TRBJ2-1 TRBV4-2 CASSQTTNDGEQFF
. TRBJ2-7 TRBV7-2 CASSLSHSYEQYF
. TRBJ2-7 TRBV11-2 CASSLERLGGTMTYEQYF
. TRBJ1-1 TRBV7-2 CASSPQLEAFF
. TRBJ2-1 TRBV15 CATSGGRLAGVNEQFF
. TRBJ2-6 TRBV27 CASRPGTGFSGANVLTF
. TRBJ2-7 TRBV29-1 CSVEKQGGSYEQYF
. TRBJ1-1 TRBV11-3 CASSPNDRVYTEAFF
. TRBJ2-7 TRBV28 CASSLPGQGDYEQYF
. . TRBV5-1 CASSLDSAGSYEQYF
. TRBJ2-1 TRBV11-1 CASSAHRDRVYNEQFF
. TRBJ1-4 TRBV5-1 CASSPGHTARTNEKLFF
. TRBJ2-7 TRBV5-6 CASSLVWPYSYEQYF
. TRBJ2-1 TRBV7-8 CASSLAGGGSLCEQFF
. TRBJ2-5 TRBV5-1 CASSQGFQETQYF
. TRBJ2-7 TRBV28 CASSPGFSYEQYF
. TRBJ2-7 TRBV5-1 CASPSLWGLIKF
. . TRBV9 CASSPPSHEQYF
. TRBJ2-7 TRBV27 CASSWTSGSISYF
. TRBJ2-1 TRBV5-4 CASSPEGNEQFF
once TRBJ1-5 TRBV27 CASSTGNQPQHF
few TRBJ1-2 TRBV28 CASGEYRDGYTF
. TRBJ1-1 TRBV7-2 CASSLQGRNTEAFF
. TRBJ2-2 TRBV27 CASRGLAPARNTGELFF
. TRBJ2-5 TRBV18 CASSPPGTGGETQYF
. TRBJ1-1 TRBV28 CASIRGGVRTEAFF
once TRBJ1-5 TRBV5-8 CASSSVAEGNQPQHF
once TRBJ2-7 TRBV7-9 CASSFKPGHNSYEQYF
once TRBJ1-5 TRBV6-5 CASMEGSNQPQHF
few TRBJ1-2 TRBV7-9 CASSLGQGRPYGYTF
. TRBJ2-6 TRBV28 CASVSQGASGANVLTF
. TRBJ1-3 TRBV7-2 CASSLTGAGNTIYF
. TRBJ2-7 TRBV11-2 CASSLGPGTGGYEQYF
. TRBJ2-6 TRBV7-2 CASSFFGVSGANVLTF
. TRBJ2-7 TRBV10-1 CASPQAGANPWSYEQYF
. TRBJ2-3 TRBV7-3 CASSPDHTQYF
. TRBJ2-7 TRBV6-5 CASSPGTGTREQYF
once TRBJ2-7 TRBV27 CASSPSVGHFTYEQYF
. TRBJ1-3 TRBV29-1 CSVVSPRGPSSGNTIYF
. TRBJ2-4 TRBV28 CASSWRGIAKNIQYF
once TRBJ2-7 TRBV6-6 CASSSQAGGAEQYF
. TRBJ2-5 TRBV4-1 CASSQDHTSGGFFEAQYF
. TRBJ2-1 TRBV7-8 CASTPLGEYNEQFF
. TRBJ2-7 TRBV5-5 CASSLAVLNYEQYF